Below are 3 T cell receptor beta chains sequenced from a single sample in a study of blood T cells in healthy people across ages. With a J-beta primer mix and a sample-barcoded 5' primer, a second PCR ran roughly 6 to 12 cycles. TCRdb re-analysed the 5' RACE reads in MiXCR, keeping a single row per CDR3 protein. Of about 830,000 distinct CDR3 sequences in the sample, about 59% were seen once. The sample comprised blood. All receptors derive from a man in his thirties or forties in good health.

This chain links TRBV10-3 with TRBJ2-7; D may be TRBD1 or TRBD2 (5 bases each). The germline V gene encodes CDR1 ENHRY and CDR2 SYGVKD. The CDR3 runs to 14 residues. V dropped 5 bases and J dropped 3 bases, with 14 bases sitting between them. CDR3 coding DNA: TGTGCCATCAGTCCCGGGACGGTAAACTACGAGCAGTACTTC. Amino acids: CAISPGTVNYEQYF.

The CDR3 DNA follows: TGTGCCAGCAGCGTAGGAGTCAGACAAAGCCAAAGCGCCATATATTTT. Its protein product is CASSVGVRQSQSAIYF. The chain employs TRBV9 and TRBJ1-3; D is ambiguous. The CDR3 sequence is 16 residues long. Germline lookup yields CDR1 SGDLS and CDR2 YYNGEE. V was pared by 0 bases and J by 11 bases, with 21 bases between. The complete variable domain, with remaining parts taken from reference TRBV9 and TRBJ1-3, reads DSGVTQTPKHLITATGQRVTLRCSPRSGDLSVYWYQQSLDQGLQFLIQYYNGEERAKGNILERFSAQQFPDLHSELNLSSLELGDSALYFCASSVGVRQSQSAIYFGEGSWLTVV.

The chain combines TRBV29-1 with TRBJ1-4, with D possibly TRBD1 on 6 matching bases. There are 13 residues in the CDR3. V lost 3 bases to trimming and J lost 8 bases, with 13 bases between them. In germline, CDR1 is SQVTM, CDR2 ANQGSEA. CDR3 nucleotides: TGCAGCGTTGATGAGGGGGTACACGAAAAACTGTTTTTT. Protein sequence: CSVDEGVHEKLFF.